What follows are 16 T cell receptor beta chains derived from one specimen sequenced in a study of blood T cell repertoires in COVID-19 (dated by TCRdb to the early 2020s). Library generation was performed with the immunoSEQ multiplex PCR assay. Held by TCRdb, this immuneACCESS table contains in-frame sequences only and omits some clones. Under half of the omission traces to an unresolved V gene where checked; the cause of the rest is unknown. The sample table lists tens of thousands of clones, 89% of them with a count of one. Jointly, the top ten make up less than 1.5% of the sample. The specimen sequenced was peripheral blood. These receptors originate from a man between 60 and 75 years old with acute or convalescent COVID-19.

V is TRBV6-5 and J is TRBJ1-2, with 11 bases fitting TRBD1. Germline CDR1 and CDR2: MNHEY and SVGAGI. The CDR3 extends over 13 amino acids. V trimming: 8 bases; J trimming: 6 bases; junction bases outside the gene matches: 5. As DNA, the CDR3 is TGTGCCAGCGGACAGGGGGCTCCGAATGGCTACACCTTC. Protein: CASGQGAPNGYTF.

With regard to this clone: A read error may account for a junction end that differs from germline. The gene calls are TRBV24-1 and TRBJ1-5; 9 bases fit TRBD1. The CDR3 totals 16 residues. The V gene's germline CDR1 is KGHDR and CDR2 SFDVKD. The CDR3 DNA is TGTGCCACCATCCGGGACAGGGCGCCGAAAAATCAACCCCAGCATTTT. As protein: CATIRDRAPKNQPQHF.

In nucleotides, the CDR3 is TGTGCCAGCAGCATCCAGGGAGGTAACTATGGCTACACCTTC. Its translation: CASSIQGGNYGYTF. V usage is TRBV7-2 and J usage is TRBJ1-2, with D possibly matching TRBD1 (5 bases). Deletions cut 5 bases from V and 1 base from J, with 11 bases between. Germline CDR1 and CDR2: SGHTA and FQGNSA. The CDR3 sequence is 14 residues long.

V usage is TRBV7-8 and J usage is TRBJ1-3; D unresolved. The CDR3 covers 15 residues. Trimming cost V 1 base and J 0 bases, with 7 bases left between them. CDR1 SGHVS and CDR2 FQNEAQ come from the germline V gene. The CDR3 DNA reads as TGTGCCAGCAGCTTAGATTACTTCTCTGGAAACACCATATATTTT. Amino acid sequence: CASSLDYFSGNTIYF.

The rearrangement uses TRBV4-2 and TRBJ1-3; D call uncertain. CDR1 LGHNA and CDR2 YNFKEQ come from the germline V gene. Deletions cut 0 bases from V and 10 bases from J, with 10 bases between. CDR3 size: 13 residues. CDR3 amino acids: CASSQDVITTIYF. CDR3 bases: TGTGCCAGCAGCCAAGATGTTATCACAACCATATATTTT.

The genes are TRBV30 and TRBJ1-2; D gene ambiguous. Trimming stripped 8 bases from V and 6 bases from J, with 13 bases between. CDR1 and CDR2 (germline): GTSNPN, SVGIG (reference sequence). The CDR3 runs to 11 residues. CDR3 protein: CASPKEDGYTF. The CDR3 bases are TGTGCCAGTCCGAAGGAGGATGGCTACACCTTC.

V usage is TRBV5-1 and J usage is TRBJ1-3; D is uncertain. This CDR3 contains 13 residues. The V gene's germline CDR1 is SGHRS and CDR2 YFSETQ. The V end lost 3 bases, the J end lost 0 bases, and 4 bases lay between the germline ends. The CDR3 spells CASSSSSGNTIYF. The CDR3 nucleotides read TGCGCCAGCAGCTCGAGCTCTGGAAACACCATATATTTT.

The chain combines TRBV6-6 with TRBJ2-5; 10 bases agree with TRBD2. After removal of 6 bases from V and 4 bases from J, the junction contained 11 bases not matched to a gene. The CDR3 runs 16 residues. The V gene's germline CDR1 is MNHNY and CDR2 SVGAGI (reference sequence). The CDR3 DNA is TGTGCCAGCAGCGATCCCAGGACTAGCGGAGGAGAGACCCAGTACTTC. Its translation is CASSDPRTSGGETQYF.

The CDR3, as DNA: TGCGCCAGCAGCCTGCGGGACAGCTACGAGCAGTACTTC. It is translated as CASSLRDSYEQYF. The rearrangement links TRBV4-1 to TRBJ2-7, with D possibly TRBD1 on 7 matching bases. In germline, CDR1 is MGHRA, CDR2 YSYEKL. The CDR3 contains 13 residues. V lost 4 bases and J 3 bases, leaving 10 bases between the germline ends.

The rearrangement links TRBV5-1 to TRBJ1-4; 9 bases fit TRBD1. CDR1 and CDR2 (germline): SGHRS, YFSETQ. J was trimmed by 7 bases and V by 0 bases; bases with no gene match: 7. The CDR3 spans 16 residues. CDR3 region: CASSLAVGQGGEKLFF. The CDR3 coding sequence is TGCGCCAGCAGCTTGGCGGTGGGACAGGGTGGTGAAAAACTGTTTTTT.

The rearrangement joins TRBV5-1 to TRBJ2-7; 8 bases match TRBD1. The CDR3 runs 14 residues. Germline V gene sequence: CDR1 SGHRS, CDR2 YFSETQ. Germline trimming cut 2 bases from V and 2 bases from J; bases unmatched to any gene: 3. CDR3 amino acids: CASSFETGAYEQYF. DNA of the CDR3: TGCGCCAGCAGCTTTGAGACAGGGGCCTACGAGCAGTACTTC. The variable domain in full, with the rest retrieved from reference TRBV5-1 and TRBJ2-7, is KAGVTQTPRYLIKTRGQQVTLSCSPISGHRSVSWYQQTPGQGLQFLFEYFSETQRNKGNFPGRFSGRQFSNSRSEMNVSTLELGDSALYLCASSFETGAYEQYFGPGTRLTVT.

This sequence joins TRBV10-3 and TRBJ2-3; TRBD2 might be the D (5 bases). This CDR3 has 15 amino acids. The germline V gene encodes CDR1 ENHRY and CDR2 SYGVKD. The V gene lost 3 bases and the J gene lost 2 bases, with 12 bases spanning the gap. CDR3 nucleotides: TGTGCCATCAGTGAAAGAGGGAGAAACACAGATACGCAGTATTTT. Its translation: CAISERGRNTDTQYF.

The chain couples TRBV12-5 to TRBJ1-5; 10 nucleotides agree with TRBD1. CDR3 size: 16 residues. Trimming took 5 bases from V and 1 from J; bases not matched to a gene: 5. Germline assignment: CDR1 LGHNT and CDR2 FRNRAP. For the CDR3, the DNA is TGTGCTAGTGGTCCAGGACAGGGGGGAAGCAATCAGCCCCAGCATTTT. This gives the protein CASGPGQGGSNQPQHF.

The CDR3, as DNA: TGTGCCAGCAGAGCTACAGGCAATGAGCAGTTCTTC. This codes for CASRATGNEQFF. This chain joins TRBV2 and TRBJ2-1; maybe TRBD1 (5 bases). The germline gives CDR1 SNHLY, CDR2 FYNNEI. The CDR3 loop spans 12 amino acids. The V and J ends lost 6 bases and 6 bases respectively, with 9 bases between them.

The rearrangement links TRBV19 to TRBJ2-5; weak D call: TRBD1 (5 bases). With 5 bases removed from V and 6 bases from J, the gap between germline ends came to 16 bases. The CDR3 is 14 amino acids. CDR1 is LNHDA, CDR2 SQIVND, per germline (reference sequence). The CDR3 DNA reads as TGTGCCAGTAGTCGATCGACAGCCCCAAAGACCCAGTACTTC. Translated: CASSRSTAPKTQYF.

V and J are TRBV9 and TRBJ1-3; the match to TRBD1 covers 8 bases. V was pared by 0 bases and J by 4 bases, with 3 bases of the junction left unmatched. The CDR3 contains 15 residues. Germline-derived CDR1 and CDR2 are SGDLS and YYNGEE. In DNA, the CDR3 is TGTGCCAGCAGCGTAGCTCAGGGGGCAGGAAACACCATATATTTT. It encodes CASSVAQGAGNTIYF.